This T cell receptor (beta chain) came from a study of T cell therapy product for transplant patients (dated by TCRdb to about 2019). Context from the whole study: The wider healthy donor group comprised about 20 individuals, around ten male and 9 female, aged about 25 to 85 years, in Berlin, Germany. The expansion media were supplemented either with IL-7 and IL-15 at around 11 ng/ml or, alternatively, with IL-2 at around 53 U/ml. To assess clonal composition, TCRbeta repertoires were compared between rapamycin-treated and untreated CMV-specific T-cell products derived from the same donors. The study developed a next-generation autologous adoptive antiviral T-cell product for immunosuppressed solid organ transplant patients, using CMV as the model virus. TCRbeta repertoire analysis of rapamycin-treated and untreated products involved n = 3 healthy donors.

Broader findings and caveats from the paper: Compared with untreated products, rapamycin-treated products had a more diverse, less clonal TCRbeta repertoire and more distinct clones. The top 10 clones covered approximately 67% of the repertoire in rapamycin-treated products versus 85% to 95% in untreated products. It was suggested by the authors that the increased clonal diversity in Rapa-TCPs may reflect survival of low-frequency clones and preferential expansion of central memory T cells. Repertoires from different donors showed no overlap, but paired products from the same donor shared many clones.

This sample label expresses: CMVpp65/IE-1-reactive T cells enriched by IFNgamma capture and expanded in vitro. PBMCs were stimulated for 6 to 7 hours with overlapping CMV pp65 and IE-1 peptide pools, with each pool at 0.5 ug/ml. IFNgamma-producing CMV-stimulated cells were positively selected with the IFNgamma Secretion Assay-Cell Enrichment and Detection Kit (Miltenyi Biotec). Enriched IFNgamma+ cells were grown for about three weeks with irradiated autologous feeders together with either IL-7/IL-15 or IL-2. To provide enough cells for different cell sorting steps, buffy coats were used from about 15% of the 19 healthy donors. Biocoll density gradient centrifugation was used to isolate peripheral blood mononuclear cells. DRK supplied the buffy coats from healthy donors. Genomic DNA was extracted using an AllPrep DNA/RNA Kit, and TCRbeta CDR3 regions were amplified using the immunoSEQ hsTCRb Kit. Concerning the study's data processing: Productive rearrangements, defined as in-frame CDR3 nucleotide sequences without stop codons, were analyzed in immunoSEQ Analyzer 3.0. Sample overlap was measured using the Morisita index, while clonality was calculated from productive entropy normalized to the number of productive rearrangements. TCRdb took this table from immuneACCESS and kept in-frame rearrangements with V and J called. Such tables lack part of the clones; where checked against another copy, unresolved V genes explain under half of the gap, and the rest is unexplained. The V and J calls and clone size were taken over from that table, and D and trimming were inferred from the DNA. The sample table records 800 to 1,000 clones; less than 55% of these occur just once. The ten biggest clones cover over 20% of the sample.

CDR1 is given as MNHNS and CDR2 as SASEGT, both from the germline V gene. There are 14 amino acids in the CDR3, from cysteine to phenylalanine inclusive. Of the read, only the CDR3 DNA is kept; its 42 bases are in frame from base 1. The junction carries 10 bases between V and J, which are trimmed by 7 bases and 0 bases respectively. This clone appeared once. The antigen it recognizes is unknown. Base qualities are missing; no much larger clone stands one base away. The chain was built from TRBV6-1 and TRBJ1-3; the D gene cannot be resolved reliably. The sequence was obtained from an adult in good health. Sequencing was performed on a sorted cell population cultured from PBMCs. The DNA reads TGTGCCAGCATGGTAGATTACTCTGGAAACACCATATATTTT. This encodes CASMVDYSGNTIYF.